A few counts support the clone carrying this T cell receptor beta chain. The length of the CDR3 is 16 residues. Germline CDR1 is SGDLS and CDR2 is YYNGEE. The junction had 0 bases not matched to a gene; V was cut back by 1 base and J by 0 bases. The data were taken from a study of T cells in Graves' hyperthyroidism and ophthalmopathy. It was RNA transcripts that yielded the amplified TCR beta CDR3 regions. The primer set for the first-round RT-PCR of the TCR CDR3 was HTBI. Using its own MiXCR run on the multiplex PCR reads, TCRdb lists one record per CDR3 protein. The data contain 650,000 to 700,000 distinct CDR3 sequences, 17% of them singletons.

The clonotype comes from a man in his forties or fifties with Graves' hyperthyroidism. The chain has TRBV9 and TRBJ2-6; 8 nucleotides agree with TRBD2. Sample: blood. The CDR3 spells CASSVSGGSGANVLTF. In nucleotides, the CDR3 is TGTGCCAGCAGCGTAAGCGGGGGCTCTGGGGCCAACGTCCTGACTTTC.